These 15 T cell receptor beta chains share one sample of origin, sequenced in a study of glioma-infiltrating T cells. TCR alpha and beta CDR3 regions were amplified from RNA using iRepertoire nested multiplex PCR. MiXCR was run by TCRdb on the multiplex PCR reads, yielding one entry per CDR3 protein. The sample has roughly 120,000 distinct CDR3 sequences, around 23% seen once. Sequencing was performed on glioma tissue, nonneoplastic brain tissue, or PBMCs (not recorded which). All receptors derive from a human donor with low-grade glioma or glioblastoma, undergoing nonglioma brain surgery, or in good health (not recorded which).

Remarks on this clonotype: This likely comes from a read error, as the CDR3 has no conserved phenylalanine or tryptophan at its end. The chain employs TRBV7-2 and TRBJ2-7, with TRBD1 identical over 8 bases. This CDR3 spans 14 amino acids. The germline gives CDR1 SGHTA, CDR2 FQGNSA. V gave up 5 bases and J gave up 2 bases; unmatched junction bases: 5. The CDR3 DNA sequence: TGTGCCAGCAGCCGATGGACAGGGCCCTACGAGCAGTACTTG. Its protein product is CASSRWTGPYEQYL.

In this sample, this clonotype turned up many times. The chain employs TRBV24-1 and TRBJ2-5; TRBD2 matches at 8 bases. From germline, CDR1 is KGHDR and CDR2 SFDVKD. V shed 4 bases and J 2 bases; nucleotides not matched to a gene: 5. The CDR3 extends over 15 amino acids. CDR3 DNA sequence: TGTGCCACCAGTGACCCGGGAGGGGATCAAGAGACCCAGTACTTC. Protein product: CATSDPGGDQETQYF.

This clonotype was recorded at least ten times. The chain has TRBV2 and TRBJ2-3; D is uncertain. Looked up from germline, CDR1 is SNHLY and CDR2 is FYNNEI. The CDR3 runs to 14 residues. V was cut by 3 bases and J by 0 bases, with 7 bases left in between. The CDR3 DNA reads TGTGCCAGCAGTGACGCGGTTAGCACAGATACGCAGTATTTT. Translation: CASSDAVSTDTQYF.

The chain links TRBV14 to TRBJ2-5; possible D gene TRBD1, 5 bases. V was cut by 0 bases and J by 1 base, with 12 bases left in between. This CDR3 contains 16 residues. CDR1 is SGHDN, CDR2 FVKESK, per germline. The CDR3 nucleotides read TGTGCCAGCAGCCAAGATAGGGGTACATTCCAAGAGACCCAGTACTTC. This gives the protein CASSQDRGTFQETQYF.

The sample holds many counts of this clonotype. This chain links TRBV2 with TRBJ1-6, with D perhaps matching TRBD1 (5 bases). The ends were cut back, 5 bases at V and 0 bases at J, with 20 bases in the middle. The CDR3 has 19 residues. CDR1 and CDR2 (germline): SNHLY, FYNNEI. CDR3 in DNA: TGTGCCAGCAGTTACTACCGGGACGCCTGGGGCTCCTATAATTCACCCCTCCACTTT. Translating gives CASSYYRDAWGSYNSPLHF.

This clonotype was counted ten times or more. The chain has TRBV28 and TRBJ2-7; D is undetermined. Trimming stripped 2 bases from V and 1 base from J, with 9 bases between. CDR1 and CDR2 (germline): MDHEN, SYDVKM. The CDR3 runs 14 residues. CDR3 DNA sequence: TGTGCCAGCAGTTTACATCTGATGTCCTACGAGCAGTACTTC. Its translation is CASSLHLMSYEQYF.

In the case of this clonotype: A much larger clone differs from this one at a single base, so this may be a read error. CDR3 sequence: CSALGTPTNTEASF. The CDR3 DNA reads TGCAGTGCTTTAGGTACCCCGACGAACACTGAAGCTTCCTTT. The gene calls are TRBV20-1 and TRBJ1-1; D is uncertain. This CDR3 is 14 amino acids long. From germline, CDR1 is DFQATT and CDR2 SNEGSKA (reference sequence).

About this clonotype: It may be a read error: a sequence one base away is much more abundant. The chain is built from TRBV7-6 and TRBJ2-1; no firm D call. Germline values: CDR1 SGHVS, CDR2 FNYEAQ. Trimming removed 2 bases from V and 6 bases from J, with 8 bases in between. The length of the CDR3 is 13 residues. CDR3 sequence: CASSLPASNEQFF. CDR3 DNA: TGTGCCAGCAGCTTACCGGCAAGCAATGAGCAGTTCTTC. Together with reference TRBV7-6 and TRBJ2-1, the CDR3 gives the full variable domain: GAGVSQSPRYKVTKRGQDVALRCDPISGHVSLYWYRQALGQGPEFLTYFNYEAQQDKSGLPNDRFSAERPEGSISTLTIQRTEQRDSAMYRCASSLPASNEQFFGPGTRLTVL.

This clonotype was observed at least ten times. This sequence joins TRBV24-1 and TRBJ2-3, with D perhaps being TRBD1 or TRBD2 (5 bases each). Germline CDR1 reads KGHDR; CDR2 reads SFDVKD. The germline V and J ends were trimmed by 3 bases and 0 bases, with 15 bases remaining between them. The length of the CDR3 is 17 residues. The CDR3 here is CATSDRDLSMSTDTQYF. In DNA form, the CDR3 reads TGTGCCACCAGTGATCGGGACCTCTCCATGAGCACAGATACGCAGTATTTT.

This clonotype was picked up many times. The J gene is TRBJ2-6, the V gene TRBV4-3; D is ambiguous. V shed 4 bases and J shed 2 bases, with 3 bases lying between them. The germline V gene encodes CDR1 LGHNA and CDR2 YSLEER. CDR3 length equals 13 residues. The CDR3 spells CASSLAGANVLTF. In DNA form, the CDR3 reads TGCGCCAGCAGCCTGGCTGGGGCCAACGTCCTGACTTTC.

The table lists this clonotype with a few counts. The chain combines TRBV10-3 with TRBJ2-7; tentatively, D is TRBD1 (6 bases). Germline lookup yields CDR1 ENHRY and CDR2 SYGVKD. Between the trimmed V and J ends, which lost 7 bases and 0 bases, there was a span of 13 bases. The CDR3 spans 14 residues. The CDR3 sequence: CAIKGTLSSYEQYF. CDR3 in DNA: TGTGCCATCAAGGGGACACTAAGCTCCTACGAGCAGTACTTC.

This clonotype appeared a few times. The CDR3, as DNA: TGTGCCAGCTCACTCGGGACAGGCAAAGAAGAGACCCAGTACTTC. Amino acid sequence: CASSLGTGKEETQYF. This sequence joins TRBV18 and TRBJ2-5, with 8 bases fitting TRBD1. The ends lost 4 bases at V and 3 bases at J; junction bases unmatched: 7. The CDR3 is made up of 15 amino acids. The germline CDR1 and CDR2 sequences are KGHSH and LQKENI.

At least ten counts were recorded for this clonotype. This chain uses TRBV12-3 or TRBV12-4 with TRBJ2-7; TRBD2 matches at 12 bases. With V trimmed by 10 bases and J by 1 base, 5 bases remained unmatched. The CDR3 spans 14 residues. The CDR3 reads CATSSGRGSYEQYF. As DNA, the CDR3 is TGTGCCACCTCTAGCGGGAGGGGTTCCTACGAGCAGTACTTC.

This sequence joins TRBV19 and TRBJ2-3, with 9 nucleotides matching TRBD2. The V gene's germline CDR1 is LNHDA and CDR2 SQIVND (reference sequence). There are 13 residues in the CDR3. Losses at the gene ends were 6 bases for V and 7 bases for J; bases not matched to a gene: 5. The CDR3 DNA is TGTGCCAGTAGGCTAGCGGGACTGTATACGCAGTATTTT. Residues: CASRLAGLYTQYF.

The genes are TRBV19 and TRBJ2-5; 7 nucleotides match TRBD2. The V gene's germline CDR1 is LNHDA and CDR2 SQIVND (reference sequence). CDR3 size: 16 residues. V lost 3 bases to trimming and J lost 3 bases; unmatched junction nucleotides: 10. CDR3 in amino acids: CASSMYSGGLEETQYF. The CDR3 DNA reads as TGTGCCAGTAGTATGTATTCGGGGGGATTAGAAGAGACCCAGTACTTC.